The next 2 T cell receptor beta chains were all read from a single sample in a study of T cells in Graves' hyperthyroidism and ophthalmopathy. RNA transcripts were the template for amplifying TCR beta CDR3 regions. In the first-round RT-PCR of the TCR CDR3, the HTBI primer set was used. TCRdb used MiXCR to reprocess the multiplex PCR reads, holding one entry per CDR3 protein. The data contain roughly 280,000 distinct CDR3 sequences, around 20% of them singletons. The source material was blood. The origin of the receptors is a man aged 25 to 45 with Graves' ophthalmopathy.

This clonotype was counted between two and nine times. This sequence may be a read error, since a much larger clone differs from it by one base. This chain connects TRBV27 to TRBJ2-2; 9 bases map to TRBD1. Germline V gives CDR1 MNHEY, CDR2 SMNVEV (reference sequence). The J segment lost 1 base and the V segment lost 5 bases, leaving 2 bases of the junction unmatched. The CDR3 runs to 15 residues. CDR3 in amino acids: CASSVGQGNTGELFF. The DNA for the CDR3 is TGTGCCAGCAGTGTGGGACAGGGGAACACCGGGGAGCTGTTTTTT.

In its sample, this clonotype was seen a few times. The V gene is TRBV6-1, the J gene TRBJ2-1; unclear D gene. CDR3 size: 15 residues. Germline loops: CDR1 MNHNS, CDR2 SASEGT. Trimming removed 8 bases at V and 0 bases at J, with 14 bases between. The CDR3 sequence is CASRLTESSYNEQFF. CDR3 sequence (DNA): TGTGCCAGCCGTTTAACAGAGAGCTCCTACAATGAGCAGTTCTTC.